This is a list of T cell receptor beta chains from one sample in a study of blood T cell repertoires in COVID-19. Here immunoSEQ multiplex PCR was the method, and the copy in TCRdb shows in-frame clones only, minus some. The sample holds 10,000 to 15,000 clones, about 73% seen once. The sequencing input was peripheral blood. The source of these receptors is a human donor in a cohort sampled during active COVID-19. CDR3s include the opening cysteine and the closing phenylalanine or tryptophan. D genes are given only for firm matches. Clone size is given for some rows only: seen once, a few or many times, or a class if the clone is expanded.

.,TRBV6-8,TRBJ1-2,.,CASFLRTAYGYTF,TGTGCCAGCTTTCTAAGGACAGCCTATGGCTACACCTTC
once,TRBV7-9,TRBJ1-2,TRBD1,CASSHPEQGTYGYTF,TGTGCCAGCAGCCATCCGGAACAGGGGACCTATGGCTACACCTTC
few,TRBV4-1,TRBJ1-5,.,CASSQEGRVNQPQHF,TGCGCCAGCAGCCAAGAGGGGAGGGTAAATCAGCCCCAGCATTTT
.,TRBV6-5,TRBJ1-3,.,CASSYSSGTGNTIYF,TGTGCCAGCAGTTACTCGTCGGGAACTGGAAACACCATATATTTT
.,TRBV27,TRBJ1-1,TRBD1,CASSRTGGDTEAFF,TGTGCCAGCAGTAGGACAGGGGGGGACACTGAAGCTTTCTTT
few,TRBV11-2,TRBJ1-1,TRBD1,CASSPGTGRVTEAFF,TGTGCCAGCAGCCCAGGGACAGGGAGGGTAACTGAAGCTTTCTTT
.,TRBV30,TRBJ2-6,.,CAWSYRAGANVLTF,TGTGCCTGGAGTTACAGGGCCGGGGCCAACGTCCTGACTTTC
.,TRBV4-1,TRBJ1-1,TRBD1,CASSQEGQGRSEAFF,TGCGCCAGCAGCCAAGAGGGACAGGGCAGGTCTGAAGCTTTCTTT
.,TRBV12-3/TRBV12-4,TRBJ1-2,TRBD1,CASSKTGEGYTF,TGTGCCAGCAGCAAGACAGGGGAGGGCTACACCTTC
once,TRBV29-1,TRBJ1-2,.,CSVEVAGVYGYTF,TGCAGCGTTGAAGTAGCGGGGGTCTATGGCTACACCTTC
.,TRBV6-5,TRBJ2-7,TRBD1,CASSFGTGKTEQYF,TGTGCCAGCAGTTTTGGGACAGGGAAGACCGAGCAGTACTTC
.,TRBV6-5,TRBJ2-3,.,CASSSPSSTDTQYF,TGTGCCAGCAGTTCTCCTTCTAGCACAGATACGCAGTATTTT
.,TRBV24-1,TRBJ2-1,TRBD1,CATGTGQGAGNEQFF,TGTGCCACTGGAACGGGACAGGGGGCAGGAAATGAGCAGTTCTTC
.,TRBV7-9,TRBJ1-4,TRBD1,CASSFQGASGEKLFF,TGTGCCAGCAGCTTTCAGGGGGCGAGCGGTGAAAAACTGTTTTTT
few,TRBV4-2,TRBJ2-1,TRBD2,CASSQAGLAGAPRGLYRQFF,TGTGCCAGCAGCCAGGCTGGACTAGCGGGGGCTCCGAGGGGATTATATCGGCAGTTCTTC
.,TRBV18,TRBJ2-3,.,CASSLGGLYSDTQYF,TGTGCCAGCTCCCTGGGGGGACTTTATTCAGATACGCAGTATTTT
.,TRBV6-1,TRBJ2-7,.,CASSDRRRSISYEQYF,TGTGCCAGCAGTGATAGGCGGAGGAGTATCTCCTACGAGCAGTACTTC
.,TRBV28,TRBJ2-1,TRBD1,CASRSTGVEQFF,TGTGCCAGCAGGTCTACAGGGGTTGAGCAGTTCTTC
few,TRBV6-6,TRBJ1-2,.,CASTRAWEGDGYTF,TGTGCCAGCACTCGTGCCTGGGAGGGGGATGGCTACACCTTC
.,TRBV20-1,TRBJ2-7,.,CSASPGYEQYF,TGCAGTGCAAGCCCGGGGTACGAGCAGTACTTC
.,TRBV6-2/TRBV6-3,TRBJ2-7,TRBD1,CASSLRDRGRGEQYF,TGTGCCAGCAGTCTCCGGGACAGGGGGCGTGGAGAGCAGTACTTC
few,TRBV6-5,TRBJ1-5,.,CASGRKAGNQPQHF,TGTGCCAGCGGCCGCAAGGCAGGGAATCAGCCCCAGCATTTT
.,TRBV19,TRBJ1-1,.,CASSMGGPNTEAFF,TGTGCCAGTAGTATGGGGGGTCCGAACACTGAAGCTTTCTTT
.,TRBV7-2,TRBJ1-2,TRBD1,CASSLDGQGNYGYTF,TGTGCCAGCAGCTTAGATGGACAGGGGAACTATGGCTACACCTTC
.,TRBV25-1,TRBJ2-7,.,CASSETGIPYEQYF,TGTGCCAGCAGTGAAACAGGGATCCCCTACGAGCAGTACTTC
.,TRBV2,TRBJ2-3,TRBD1,CASRASGTDTDTQYF,TGTGCCAGCAGAGCTTCCGGGACAGACACAGATACGCAGTATTTT
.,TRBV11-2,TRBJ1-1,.,CASSLVVSYTEAFF,TGTGCCAGCAGCTTAGTGGTCAGTTACACTGAAGCTTTCTTT
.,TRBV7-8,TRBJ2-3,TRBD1,CASSLVYGTGARDTQYF,TGTGCCAGCAGCTTAGTGTACGGGACAGGGGCGAGAGATACGCAGTATTTT